The 28 T cell receptor beta chains in this list originate from one sample, sequenced in a study of cytomegalovirus exposure and HLA in healthy donors. The PCR was carried out with 60 Vbeta primers and 13 Jbeta primers. Profiling relied on immunoSEQ multiplex PCR, and the TCRdb table lists in-frame clones only, not all of them. The data hold about 200,000 clones, with about 85% observed a single time. The sequencing sample was made of PBMCs. These receptors all stem from a male donor in good health and CMV-seropositive.

The CDR3 protein is CASSRGEVGELFF. The DNA of the CDR3 is TGTGCCAGCTCACGAGGTGAAGTCGGGGAGCTGTTTTTT. J is TRBJ2-2 and V is TRBV6-5, with D hard to call. The CDR3 spans 13 residues. Trimming stripped 8 bases from V and 7 bases from J, with 14 bases between. CDR1 and CDR2 from the germline V gene are MNHEY and SVGAGI.

V usage is TRBV7-3 and J usage is TRBJ2-1; TRBD1 matches at 12 bases. The germline V gene encodes CDR1 SGHTA and CDR2 FQGTGA. Losses at the gene ends were 5 bases for V and 5 bases for J; bases not matched to a gene: 4. The CDR3 totals 15 residues. This chain's CDR3 is CASSKGQGANNEQFF. For the CDR3, the DNA is TGTGCCAGCAGCAAGGGACAGGGGGCGAACAATGAGCAGTTCTTC.

The chain joins TRBV30 to TRBJ1-4; D remains ambiguous. Trimming pared 2 bases from V and 3 bases from J, leaving 13 bases between. CDR3 length: 15 residues. Germline V gene sequence: CDR1 GTSNPN, CDR2 SVGIG (reference sequence). The CDR3 coding sequence is TGTGCCTGGAGTCGTACCGCGAACTCTAATGAAAAACTGTTTTTT. This gives the protein CAWSRTANSNEKLFF. Full variable domain (rest looked up from reference TRBV30 and TRBJ1-4): SQTIHQWPATLVQPVGSPLSLECTVEGTSNPNLYWYRQAAGRGLQLLFYSVGIGQISSEVPQNLSASRPQDRQFILSSKKLLLSDSGFYLCAWSRTANSNEKLFFGSGTQLSVL.

This clone was found once. The chain links TRBV10-3 to TRBJ1-1; TRBD1 is a possible D gene (6 bases). The CDR3 spans 15 residues. With 6 bases removed from V and 0 bases from J, the gap between germline ends came to 14 bases. The V gene's germline CDR1 is ENHRY and CDR2 SYGVKD. CDR3 protein: CAISDTDSLNTEAFF. The CDR3 DNA sequence: TGTGCCATCAGCGACACGGACAGTCTGAACACTGAAGCTTTCTTT.

The V gene is TRBV7-2, the J gene TRBJ2-7; 8 nucleotides align to TRBD1. Trimming cost V 5 bases and J 4 bases; bases outside gene matches: 4. Germline lookup yields CDR1 SGHTA and CDR2 FQGNSA. This CDR3 is 13 amino acids long. The CDR3 here is CASSARQGYEQYF. In DNA form, the CDR3 reads TGTGCCAGCAGCGCCCGACAGGGGTACGAGCAGTACTTC.

In DNA form, the CDR3 reads TGTGCCAGCAGCCCGACTAGCGGTTACAATGAGCAGTTCTTC. This codes for CASSPTSGYNEQFF. The chain links TRBV16 to TRBJ2-1, with 9 bases aligning to TRBD2. The CDR3 spans 14 residues. Per germline, CDR1 KGHSY and CDR2 FQNENV. Germline trimming cut 4 bases from V and 4 bases from J; bases unmatched to any gene: 2.

The table lists this clone with a count of one. The chain recombines TRBV9 with TRBJ2-4, with TRBD1 matching 9 bases. J gave up 4 bases and V 5 bases, and 7 bases lay outside the gene matches. Germline V gene lookup returns CDR1 SGDLS and CDR2 YYNGEE. The CDR3 is 15 residues long. This CDR3 is CASSVTGQGKNIQYF. In nucleotides, the CDR3 is TGTGCCAGCAGTGTCACCGGACAGGGGAAAAACATTCAGTACTTC.

The chain employs TRBV28 and TRBJ1-5; 8 bases are shared with TRBD1. The junction had 13 bases not matched to a gene; V was cut back by 5 bases and J by 4 bases. From germline, CDR1 is MDHEN and CDR2 SYDVKM. CDR3 size: 17 residues. CDR3 region: CASSLPPGQGGNQPQHF. The CDR3 DNA sequence: TGTGCCAGCAGTCTCCCCCCCGGACAGGGCGGGAATCAGCCCCAGCATTTT.

The chain couples TRBV4-2 to TRBJ2-1; TRBD2 agrees at 7 bases. Germline V CDR1 and CDR2: LGHNA, YNFKEQ. CDR3 size: 17 residues. Trimming cost V 0 bases and J 0 bases; bases outside gene matches: 5. CDR3 sequence (DNA): TGTGCCAGCAGCCAAGACCTCGGGGGGAACTCCTACAATGAGCAGTTCTTC. The encoded protein is CASSQDLGGNSYNEQFF.

CDR3 nucleotide sequence: TGTGCCAGCAGCTCGACGGACAGAGTACGCAGGTATTTT. It yields the protein CASSSTDRVRRYF. The chain is built from TRBV7-2 and TRBJ2-3; D may be TRBD1 (6 bases). The germline CDR1 and CDR2 sequences are SGHTA and FQGNSA. V was clipped by 4 bases and J by 14 bases, with 19 bases between them. This CDR3 region has 13 residues. Looking up the rest from reference TRBV7-2 and TRBJ2-3 gives the full variable domain: GAGVSQSPSNKVTEKGKDVELRCDPISGHTALYWYRQSLGQGLEFLIYFQGNSAPDKSGLPSDRFSAERTGGSVSTLTIQRTQQEDSAVYLCASSSTDRVRRYFGPGTRLTVL.

The rearrangement uses TRBV5-1 and TRBJ2-5; 9 nucleotides agree with TRBD1. The V gene end was trimmed by 0 bases and the J gene end by 3 bases; junction bases not matched to a gene: 0. The CDR3 covers 14 residues. Germline-derived CDR1 and CDR2 are SGHRS and YFSETQ. CDR3 in amino acids: CASSLGQGEETQYF. The CDR3 nucleotides are TGCGCCAGCAGCTTGGGACAGGGGGAAGAGACCCAGTACTTC.

CDR3 loop: CASSLQGGEQYF. CDR3 coding DNA: TGTGCCAGCAGCTTGCAGGGCGGCGAGCAGTACTTC. The chain links TRBV7-3 to TRBJ2-7; perhaps TRBD1 as D (5 bases). Germline V gene lookup returns CDR1 SGHTA and CDR2 FQGTGA. The ends were cut back, 3 bases at V and 6 bases at J, with 9 bases in the middle. The CDR3 extends over 12 amino acids.

About this clone itself: A junction end diverges from the germline sequence, so it may reflect a read error. Distinct nucleotide sequences in the sample also encode this CDR3. The J gene is TRBJ1-5, the V gene TRBV28; D is unresolved. The germline CDR1 and CDR2 sequences are MDHEN and SYDVKM. This CDR3 comprises 15 residues. The CDR3 protein is CASSSFRSINQPQHF. CDR3 coding DNA: TGCGCCAGCAGCAGTTTCAGGTCTATTAATCAGCCCCAGCATTTT. The variable domain in full, completed from reference TRBV28 and TRBJ1-5, reads DVKVTQSSRYLVKRTGEKVFLECVQDMDHENMFWYRQDPGLGLRLIYFSYDVKMKEKGDIPEGYSVSREKKERFSLILESASTNQTSMYLCASSSFRSINQPQHFGDGTRLSIL.

The V and J genes are TRBV9 and TRBJ2-7, with 7 bases identical to TRBD1. CDR3 length equals 15 residues. The ends lost 2 bases at V and 0 bases at J; junction bases unmatched: 5. In germline, CDR1 is SGDLS, CDR2 YYNGEE. CDR3 sequence reads: CASSVTGTASYEQYF. Written as DNA, the CDR3 is TGTGCCAGCAGCGTGACCGGGACAGCCTCCTACGAGCAGTACTTC. Filled out from reference TRBV9 and TRBJ2-7, the complete variable domain reads DSGVTQTPKHLITATGQRVTLRCSPRSGDLSVYWYQQSLDQGLQFLIQYYNGEERAKGNILERFSAQQFPDLHSELNLSSLELGDSALYFCASSVTGTASYEQYFGPGTRLTVT.

The chain joins TRBV5-1 to TRBJ1-4; 7 positions match TRBD1. The CDR3 covers 16 residues. The germline gives CDR1 SGHRS, CDR2 YFSETQ. With 0 bases clipped from V and 8 bases from J, the junction kept 10 bases outside the gene matches. CDR3 DNA sequence: TGCGCCAGCAGCTTGGCCGGGACAGACCAGGGGGAAAAACTGTTTTTT. As protein: CASSLAGTDQGEKLFF.

V usage is TRBV4-2 and J usage is TRBJ2-7; 12 bases agree with TRBD2. Trimming cost V 0 bases and J 6 bases; bases outside gene matches: 6. Germline CDR1 and CDR2: LGHNA and YNFKEQ. The length of the CDR3 is 16 residues. The CDR3 protein is CASSQDRASGGGEQYF. The CDR3 nucleotides read TGTGCCAGCAGCCAAGATAGGGCTAGCGGGGGGGGCGAGCAGTACTTC.

The sample holds a few counts of this clone. The chain recombines TRBV4-1 with TRBJ2-5, with D possibly matching TRBD2 (6 bases). The CDR3 spans 13 residues. The germline V gene encodes CDR1 MGHRA and CDR2 YSYEKL. The ends were cut back, 6 bases at V and 1 base at J, with 9 bases in the middle. This CDR3 reads CASRSGFQETQYF. The CDR3 DNA sequence: TGCGCCAGCAGGAGCGGGTTCCAAGAGACCCAGTACTTC.

The V gene is TRBV13, the J gene TRBJ2-3; TRBD1 is a possible D gene (6 bases). V was cut by 1 base and J by 2 bases, with 13 bases left in between. Looked up from germline, CDR1 is PRHDT and CDR2 is FYEKMQ (reference sequence). The CDR3 consists of 16 residues. The CDR3, as DNA: TGTGCCAGCAGCTTAGAGGGGCAGGGGACCACAGATACGCAGTATTTT. Its protein product is CASSLEGQGTTDTQYF.

J is TRBJ2-1 and V is TRBV5-1, with D tentatively TRBD2 (7 bases). CDR1 is SGHRS and CDR2 is YFSETQ in the germline V gene. This CDR3 is 14 amino acids long. Deletions cut 0 bases from V and 7 bases from J, with 11 bases between. The CDR3 reads CASSLEGRGNEQFF. The DNA for the CDR3 is TGCGCCAGCAGCTTGGAGGGGAGGGGGAATGAGCAGTTCTTC.

The CDR3 region has the DNA TGTGCCTCTACCAACTCCTACGAGCAGTACTTC. Encoded protein: CASTNSYEQYF. V usage is TRBV28 and J usage is TRBJ2-7; D uncertain. This CDR3 has 11 amino acids. Germline lookup yields CDR1 MDHEN and CDR2 SYDVKM. V lost 11 bases and J 0 bases, leaving 8 bases between the germline ends.

The V call is TRBV18, the J call TRBJ2-7; maybe TRBD1 (6 bases). The CDR3 is 16 residues long. V gave up 3 bases and J gave up 3 bases, with 18 bases separating them. CDR1 KGHSH and CDR2 LQKENI come from the germline V gene. The CDR3: CASSPRIRTESYEQYF. The CDR3 DNA reads TGTGCCAGCTCACCCAGAATCCGGACAGAAAGCTACGAGCAGTACTTC.

CDR3 DNA sequence: TGCGCCAGCAGCCCAGAGACAGGGGTCCGTGAAAAACTGTTTTTT. Translated: CASSPETGVREKLFF. The gene calls are TRBV4-3 and TRBJ1-4; 8 positions match TRBD1. The CDR3 is made up of 15 amino acids. V lost 4 bases, J lost 7 bases, and 8 bases stayed unmatched. Germline-derived CDR1 and CDR2 are LGHNA and YSLEER.

This chain links TRBV7-2 with TRBJ2-7; no reliable D call. The CDR3 covers 14 residues. The germline V and J ends were trimmed by 1 base and 0 bases, with 7 bases remaining between them. Germline CDR1 reads SGHTA; CDR2 reads FQGNSA. The CDR3 region is CASSLVASSYEQYF. CDR3 sequence (DNA): TGTGCCAGCAGCTTAGTTGCGAGCTCCTACGAGCAGTACTTC.

This clone was observed a single time. The chain recombines TRBV7-2 with TRBJ1-2; possible D gene TRBD1, 5 bases. Germline assignment: CDR1 SGHTA and CDR2 FQGNSA. The CDR3 sequence is 12 residues long. V lost 1 base, J lost 5 bases, and 5 bases lay in between. The CDR3 region is CASSLEGYGYTF. In DNA form, the CDR3 reads TGTGCCAGCAGCTTAGAGGGGTATGGCTACACCTTC.

The chain carries TRBV25-1 and TRBJ1-5; TRBD1 agrees at 8 bases. The CDR3 extends over 15 amino acids. Germline loops: CDR1 MGHDK, CDR2 SYGVNS. After removal of 5 bases from V and 6 bases from J, the junction contained 9 bases not matched to a gene. CDR3 sequence reads: CASSKDRVDRQPQHF. For the CDR3, the DNA is TGTGCCAGCAGTAAGGACAGGGTGGATCGTCAGCCCCAGCATTTT.

This clone appeared once. The chain employs TRBV7-2 and TRBJ2-7; D ambiguous. The CDR3 has 14 amino acids. Deletions cut 0 bases from V and 8 bases from J, with 14 bases between. Germline CDR1 reads SGHTA; CDR2 reads FQGNSA. The CDR3 region is CASSLAHIPEKQYF. The CDR3 bases are TGTGCCAGCAGCTTAGCGCACATACCTGAAAAGCAGTACTTC.

The chain links TRBV9 to TRBJ1-1; tentatively, D is TRBD1 (5 bases). The CDR3 covers 16 residues. Per germline, CDR1 SGDLS and CDR2 YYNGEE. Trimming pared 0 bases from V and 3 bases from J, leaving 15 bases between. The CDR3 DNA is TGTGCCAGCAGCGTAGACAGGACAAGAGGATACACTGAAGCTTTCTTT. Translation: CASSVDRTRGYTEAFF. Full variable domain (remainder filled in from reference TRBV9 and TRBJ1-1): DSGVTQTPKHLITATGQRVTLRCSPRSGDLSVYWYQQSLDQGLQFLIQYYNGEERAKGNILERFSAQQFPDLHSELNLSSLELGDSALYFCASSVDRTRGYTEAFFGQGTRLTVV.

This clone was recorded once. This chain uses TRBV29-1 with TRBJ2-2; the D gene is possibly TRBD1 (7 bases). Germline CDR1 reads SQVTM; CDR2 reads ANQGSEA. V lost 6 bases, J lost 2 bases, and 16 bases lay in between. CDR3 size: 15 residues. The CDR3 DNA sequence: TGCAGCGTGGAGGGGACAGAGTTTAACACCGGGGAGCTGTTTTTT. Translation gives CSVEGTEFNTGELFF.